The source of this T cell receptor (beta chain) is a study of molecular identifiers for immune sequencing clone quantification. Study-level points and caveats: Clones above 20 RNA copies contained over 97% of effector molecules but under 1% of naive ones.

Using a CD8+CD4-CCR7+CD45RA+ phenotype, naive CD8 T cells were sorted. Bulk TCR libraries were made with methods that had been previously described and with listed TCR primers. Each CDR3 protein is one row after TCRdb ran MiXCR on the PCR reads. The sample lists more than 250,000 distinct CDR3 sequences; 20% to 25% were seen once. Regarding this clonotype: The antigen is undetermined.

The germline gives CDR1 MNHEY, CDR2 SMNVEV (reference sequence). This CDR3 has 15 residues. The junction had 14 bases not matched to a gene; V was cut back by 7 bases and J by 8 bases. This sequence originates from a human donor in good health. Some libraries in this study had Jurkat cell RNA spiked in. This sequence joins TRBV27 and TRBJ2-1; 7 nucleotides agree with TRBD2. Sequenced material: naive CD8+ T cells from blood, with Jurkat cell RNA spiked in. Subset: FACS-sorted CD8+CD4-CCR7+CD45RA+ naive T cells. As DNA, the CDR3 is TGTGCCAGCATTAATGGAGCGGGACCGTCGGATGAGCAGTTCTTC. Translating gives CASINGAGPSDEQFF.